The 10 T cell receptor beta chains reported below all come from one sample, sequenced in a study of shared clonotypes between healthy human individuals. Libraries were prepared by immunoSEQ multiplex PCR; TCRdb keeps only in-frame clonotypes and omits some of them. Among about 1.5 million clones listed, more than 95% were seen once. The source material was naive CD4+ T cells sorted from blood. Subset meaning: CD45RA+ positively selected. The receptors come from a man aged 25-45 years in good health.

Remarks on this clone: This specimen includes other DNA sequences encoding the same CDR3. The CDR3 bases are TGCGCCAGCAGTCCGGATAGGGACGAGCAGTACTTC. This sequence encodes CASSPDRDEQYF. The chain uses TRBV5-1 and TRBJ2-7; D call uncertain. The CDR3 totals 12 residues. Trimming left V 5 bases short and J 5 bases short, with 11 bases between. Germline-derived CDR1 and CDR2 are SGHRS and YFSETQ.

The rearrangement links TRBV5-5 to TRBJ1-2; a possible D gene is TRBD1 (6 bases). Trimming cost V 2 bases and J 7 bases, with 18 bases left between them. The CDR3 runs 15 residues. The germline V gene encodes CDR1 SGHKS and CDR2 YYEKEE (reference sequence). CDR3 sequence reads: CASSLQGWGLSGYTF. CDR3 DNA: TGTGCCAGCAGCTTACAGGGCTGGGGGCTGTCTGGCTACACCTTC.

This chain links TRBV28 with TRBJ2-1; TRBD1 aligns across 11 bases. The CDR3 is 16 residues long. The junction had 7 bases not matched to a gene; V was cut back by 7 bases and J by 2 bases. Germline assignment: CDR1 MDHEN and CDR2 SYDVKM. Here the CDR3 DNA reads TGTGCCAGCATTCCCCCGGGACAGGGGGCCTACAATGAGCAGTTCTTC. The encoded protein is CASIPPGQGAYNEQFF.

The chain couples TRBV19 to TRBJ2-3, with 8 bases fitting TRBD2. Trimming took 4 bases from V and 4 from J; bases not matched to a gene: 10. From germline, CDR1 is LNHDA and CDR2 SQIVND (reference sequence). The CDR3 runs to 16 residues. For the CDR3, the DNA is TGTGCCAGTAGTACTTCAACCGGGACTAGTTCAGATACGCAGTATTTT. This encodes CASSTSTGTSSDTQYF. Full variable domain (outside the CDR3, taken from reference TRBV19 and TRBJ2-3): DGGITQSPKYLFRKEGQNVTLSCEQNLNHDAMYWYRQDPGQGLRLIYYSQIVNDFQKGDIAEGYSVSREKKESFPLTVTSAQKNPTAFYLCASSTSTGTSSDTQYFGPGTRLTVL.

For this clone: The sample has other DNA sequences that encode this CDR3 too. The chain carries TRBV6-1 and TRBJ1-2; 10 bases agree with TRBD1. J gave up 2 bases and V 3 bases, and 0 bases lay outside the gene matches. Germline V gives CDR1 MNHNS, CDR2 SASEGT. This CDR3 is built from 14 residues. The CDR3 loop reads CASSEGQGNYGYTF. The CDR3 region has the DNA TGTGCCAGCAGTGAGGGACAGGGGAACTATGGCTACACCTTC.

Comment on this clone: This likely comes from a read error, as the CDR3 has no conserved phenylalanine or tryptophan at its end. No DNA is shown, since the ends of the CDR3 on it are uncertain; the CDR3 is the one TCRdb lists. The chain has TRBV15 and TRBJ1-1. CDR1 and CDR2 from the germline V gene are LNHNV and YYDKDF (reference sequence). The CDR3 is 12 residues long, ends included. CDR3 sequence: CATSRGGAGVLL.

The CDR3 protein is CASSELTGDRYNEQFF. For the CDR3, the DNA is TGCGCCAGCAGTGAGTTAACAGGGGACAGGTACAATGAGCAGTTCTTC. This chain links TRBV10-1 with TRBJ2-1; 8 nucleotides agree with TRBD1. From germline, CDR1 is WNHNN and CDR2 SYGVQD (reference sequence). CDR3 length: 16 residues. The junction had 6 bases not matched to a gene; V was cut back by 1 base and J by 4 bases.

The chain is built from TRBV13 and TRBJ1-6; D gene unclear. The CDR3 totals 14 residues. V was pared by 1 base and J by 5 bases, with 6 bases between. CDR1 PRHDT and CDR2 FYEKMQ come from the germline V gene (reference sequence). The CDR3 loop is CASSLDRNNSPLHF. CDR3 bases: TGTGCCAGCAGCTTAGACAGAAATAATTCACCCCTCCACTTT.

This chain uses TRBV7-2 with TRBJ1-3, with D perhaps matching TRBD1 (5 bases). Germline CDR1 SGHTA, CDR2 FQGNSA. The length of the CDR3 is 17 residues. The V end was cut by 1 base, the J end by 0 bases, with 13 bases between. The CDR3 protein is CASSLVGTLFSGNTIYF. CDR3 in DNA: TGTGCCAGCAGCTTAGTGGGGACGCTTTTCTCTGGAAACACCATATATTTT.

The chain combines TRBV18 with TRBJ2-1; no clear D. This CDR3 comprises 15 residues. Between the trimmed V and J ends, which lost 5 bases and 1 base, there was a span of 12 bases. Germline V gene sequence: CDR1 KGHSH, CDR2 LQKENI. The CDR3 is CASSRADPSYNEQFF. Here the CDR3 DNA reads TGTGCCAGCTCAAGGGCGGACCCTTCCTACAATGAGCAGTTCTTC.